This T cell receptor beta chain is drawn from a study of control samples from healthy donors and cancer patients. The germline CDR1 and CDR2 sequences are LNHDA and SQIVND (reference sequence). The CDR3 is made up of 13 amino acids. V gave up 3 bases and J gave up 7 bases, with 10 bases separating them. The data were produced by immunoSEQ multiplex PCR, yet TCRdb's version contains in-frame clones alone and is incomplete. Among about 130,000 clones listed, about 88% were seen once. The chain is built from TRBV19 and TRBJ1-5; D not certain. The TCR comes from a man over 45 in good health. Sequenced sample: blood. CDR3 bases: TGTGCCAGTAGTATTATGGGTCACCAGCCCCAGCATTTT. Translation: CASSIMGHQPQHF.